The T cell receptor beta chain described here comes from a study of control samples from healthy donors and cancer patients. The CDR3 covers 11 residues. Trimming cost V 6 bases and J 6 bases, with 5 bases left between them. Germline V CDR1 and CDR2: SGHVS, FQNEAQ. Produced via immunoSEQ multiplex PCR; TCRdb's table is partial and in-frame only. The sample gives 150,000 to 200,000 clones, 90% of which show up once; approximately 1.4% is in the top ten. Specimen: blood. The receptor comes from a woman aged 45-59 years in good health. The rearrangement links TRBV7-8 to TRBJ2-2, with D hard to call. CDR3 DNA: TGTGCCAGCAGGTCCCCCGGGGAGCTGTTTTTT. This sequence encodes CASRSPGELFF.